This TCR beta chain is from a study of T cell changes during pregnancy in multiple sclerosis. The assay was immunoSEQ multiplex PCR, and TCRdb's table has in-frame clones only and misses some. This sample has roughly 53,000 clones, with 85% to 95% found just once. Germline lookup yields CDR1 KGHSH and CDR2 LQKENI. After removal of 6 bases from V and 5 bases from J, the junction contained 11 bases not matched to a gene. The CDR3 runs to 15 residues. The clonotype comes from a female donor in good health, enrolled as a control in a pregnancy study. The sequences come from CD4+ T cells from peripheral blood mononuclear cells, collected in the second trimester of pregnancy. The chain links TRBV18 to TRBJ2-7, with 9 positions matching TRBD2. In DNA form, the CDR3 reads TGTGCCAGCTCCCCCGGTCGCGGGGGGGTTGACGAGCAGTACTTC. Protein product: CASSPGRGGVDEQYF.